The 10 T cell receptor beta chains below were found in one sample sequenced in a study of cytomegalovirus exposure and HLA in healthy donors. Sequencing used immunoSEQ multiplex PCR; TCRdb keeps in-frame clones, though not all of them. The sample includes 150,000 to 200,000 clones, about 89% of them seen just once. Sequencing was done on a sample of PBMCs. The receptors here all came from a man between 18 and 35 years old in good health and CMV-seropositive.

The V and J genes are TRBV7-3 and TRBJ2-1, with D maybe TRBD2 (5 bases). The CDR3 totals 15 residues. Germline CDR1 and CDR2: SGHTA and FQGTGA. V lost 3 bases, J lost 2 bases, and 11 bases lay in between. In DNA form, the CDR3 reads TGTGCCAGCAGCTTGGCAAGCGGTACCTACAATGAGCAGTTCTTC. Protein product: CASSLASGTYNEQFF.

This chain uses TRBV29-1 with TRBJ1-1, with TRBD1 as a possible D gene (5 bases). Germline CDR1 is SQVTM and CDR2 is ANQGSEA. V shed 6 bases and J shed 5 bases, with 16 bases lying between them. The CDR3 length is 13 residues. CDR3 in DNA: TGCAGCGTGGGACTTACCCCTAAGACTGAAGCTTTCTTT. Translating it yields CSVGLTPKTEAFF.

The chain carries TRBV7-9 and TRBJ2-7; 14 bases match TRBD2. Germline V gene sequence: CDR1 SEHNR, CDR2 FQNEAQ (reference sequence). This CDR3 is built from 17 residues. The junction had 8 bases not matched to a gene; V was cut back by 5 bases and J by 2 bases. In DNA form, the CDR3 reads TGTGCCAGCAGCCCTAATCCGGGACTAGCGGGGGCCTACGAGCAGTACTTC. Its protein product is CASSPNPGLAGAYEQYF.

The rearrangement links TRBV7-8 to TRBJ2-1; 9 nucleotides line up with TRBD2. Germline V gene sequence: CDR1 SGHVS, CDR2 FQNEAQ. The V segment lost 6 bases and the J segment 0 bases; nucleotides outside the gene matches: 12. The CDR3 is made up of 18 amino acids. The CDR3 nucleotides are TGTGCCAGCAGGGACTTAAGGCTAGCGGGGAACTCCTACAATGAGCAGTTCTTC. Amino acids: CASRDLRLAGNSYNEQFF. Drawing the rest from reference TRBV7-8 and TRBJ2-1, the complete variable domain is GAGVSQSPRYKVAKRGQDVALRCDPISGHVSLFWYQQALGQGPEFLTYFQNEAQLDKSGLPSDRFFAERPEGSVSTLKIQRTQQEDSAVYLCASRDLRLAGNSYNEQFFGPGTRLTVL.

The J gene is TRBJ2-5, the V gene TRBV6-1; D is unresolved. Germline-derived CDR1 and CDR2 are MNHNS and SASEGT. V gave up 2 bases and J gave up 4 bases, with 14 bases separating them. The length of the CDR3 is 15 residues. DNA for the CDR3: TGTGCCAGCAGTGAATGGGCAGGAACCTCAGAGACCCAGTACTTC. Its protein is CASSEWAGTSETQYF.

The V gene is TRBV7-9, the J gene TRBJ2-7; D gene unclear. The CDR3 loop spans 15 amino acids. Germline loops: CDR1 SEHNR, CDR2 FQNEAQ (reference sequence). The V end lost 5 bases, the J end lost 5 bases, and 19 bases lay between the germline ends. This CDR3 reads CASSPPVSGPHEQYF. The DNA of the CDR3 is TGTGCCAGCAGCCCCCCAGTATCTGGGCCCCACGAGCAGTACTTC.

V gene TRBV27 combines with J gene TRBJ2-7, with 8 bases that match TRBD1. Per germline, CDR1 MNHEY and CDR2 SMNVEV (reference sequence). The trim removed 4 bases at V and 12 bases at J, leaving 11 bases unmatched. The CDR3 runs to 13 residues. The CDR3 is CASSSRGRKGLYF. The CDR3 bases are TGTGCCAGCAGTTCCAGGGGGCGCAAGGGTCTGTACTTC.

CDR3: CASSQKRENTDTQYF. The CDR3 bases are TGTGCCAGCAGCCAAAAGCGGGAGAACACAGATACGCAGTATTTT. The chain is built from TRBV4-2 and TRBJ2-3; 8 bases match TRBD2. The CDR3 runs 15 residues. Germline CDR1 and CDR2: LGHNA and YNFKEQ. V lost 2 bases, J lost 2 bases, and 3 bases stayed unmatched.

This clone has more than one count but fewer than ten. The J gene is TRBJ1-4, the V gene TRBV6-5; TRBD1 matches 7 bases. The V and J ends lost 6 bases and 5 bases, in that order; junction bases with no gene match: 3. CDR1 MNHEY and CDR2 SVGAGI come from the germline V gene. The CDR3 totals 13 residues. CDR3 protein: CASRGQQNEKLFF. The CDR3 coding sequence is TGTGCCAGCAGGGGACAGCAGAATGAAAAACTGTTTTTT.

This clone has just a few counts. The rearrangement joins TRBV11-2 to TRBJ2-7; TRBD2 agrees at 8 bases. This CDR3 comprises 14 residues. J was trimmed by 3 bases and V by 1 base; bases with no gene match: 2. CDR1 is SGHAT, CDR2 FQNNGV, per germline. The CDR3 nucleotides are TGTGCCAGCAGCTTAGCTACTAGCGGCTACGAGCAGTACTTC. Translating gives CASSLATSGYEQYF. Combining the CDR3 with reference TRBV11-2 and TRBJ2-7 gives the whole variable domain EAGVAQSPRYKIIEKRQSVAFWCNPISGHATLYWYQQILGQGPKLLIQFQNNGVVDDSQLPKDRFSAERLKGVDSTLKIQPAKLEDSAVYLCASSLATSGYEQYFGPGTRLTVT.